What follows describes a single T cell receptor (beta chain). The antigen is not known. Only in-frame clones appear in the TCRdb table, and some are missing; sequencing was by immunoSEQ multiplex PCR. This sample yields over 15,000 clones, of which approximately 80% are seen a single time; about 8.1% belongs to the top ten. The CDR3 extends over 17 amino acids. CDR1 is KGHSH and CDR2 is LQKENI in the germline V gene. With 6 bases clipped from V and 5 bases from J, the junction kept 9 bases outside the gene matches. The sample belongs to a study of blood T cell dynamics during melanoma immunotherapy. General study points: The study could not tell melanoma-specific clones from general immune activation.

Time point given: pre-treatment baseline. This chain uses TRBV18 with TRBJ2-5; 16 bases align to TRBD2. The sequence derives from a human donor with melanoma. Sample: blood, taken from a patient treated with checkpoint blockade. CDR3 amino acids: CASSQGTSGRAMETQYF. DNA of the CDR3: TGTGCCAGCTCCCAAGGGACTAGCGGGAGGGCCATGGAGACCCAGTACTTC.